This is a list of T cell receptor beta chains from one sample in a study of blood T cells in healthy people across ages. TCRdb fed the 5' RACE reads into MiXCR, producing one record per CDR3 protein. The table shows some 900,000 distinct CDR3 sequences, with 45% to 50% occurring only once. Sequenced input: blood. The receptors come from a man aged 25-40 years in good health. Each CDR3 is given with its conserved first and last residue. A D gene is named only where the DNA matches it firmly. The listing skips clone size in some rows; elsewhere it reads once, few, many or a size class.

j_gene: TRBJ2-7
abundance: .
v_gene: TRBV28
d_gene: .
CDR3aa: CASRRPLSYEQYF
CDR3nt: TGTGCCAGCAGACGACCTCTCTCCTACGAGCAGTACTTC

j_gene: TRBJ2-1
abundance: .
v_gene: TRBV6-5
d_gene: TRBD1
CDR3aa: CASRSGTGGTNEQFF
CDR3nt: TGTGCCAGCAGGTCCGGGACAGGGGGAACCAATGAGCAGTTCTTC

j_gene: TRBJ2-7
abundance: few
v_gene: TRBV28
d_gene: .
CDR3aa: CASSLRASPYEQYF
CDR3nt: TGTGCCAGCAGTTTAAGGGCTTCTCCCTACGAGCAGTACTTC

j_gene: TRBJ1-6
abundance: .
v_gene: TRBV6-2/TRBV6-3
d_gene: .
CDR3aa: CASSSGNSYNSPLHF
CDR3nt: TGTGCCAGCAGTTCAGGGAACTCCTATAATTCACCCCTCCACTTT

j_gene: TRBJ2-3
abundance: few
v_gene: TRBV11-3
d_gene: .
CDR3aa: CASSLNQDTQYF
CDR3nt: TGTGCCAGCAGCTTAAATCAAGATACGCAGTATTTT

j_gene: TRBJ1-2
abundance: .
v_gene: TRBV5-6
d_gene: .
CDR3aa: CASSPGRQEANYGYTF
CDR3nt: TGTGCCAGCAGCCCGGGAAGACAGGAAGCTAACTATGGCTACACCTTC

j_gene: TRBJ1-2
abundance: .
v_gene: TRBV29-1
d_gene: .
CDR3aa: CSVEDLLAGEGYGYTF
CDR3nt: TGCAGCGTTGAAGATCTTTTAGCAGGAGAGGGTTATGGCTACACCTTC

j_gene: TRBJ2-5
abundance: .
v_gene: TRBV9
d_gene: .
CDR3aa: CASSALRGPQETQYF
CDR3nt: TGTGCCAGCAGCGCGTTACGGGGGCCCCAAGAGACCCAGTACTTC

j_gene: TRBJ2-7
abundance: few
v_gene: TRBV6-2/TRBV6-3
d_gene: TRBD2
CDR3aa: CASSSRTSGSYEQYF
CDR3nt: TGTGCCAGCAGTTCCCGGACTAGCGGGTCCTACGAGCAGTACTTC

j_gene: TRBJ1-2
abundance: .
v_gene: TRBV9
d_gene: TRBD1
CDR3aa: CASSVDPTGTGVGYTF
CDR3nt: TGTGCCAGCAGCGTGGACCCCACCGGGACAGGGGTCGGCTACACCTTC

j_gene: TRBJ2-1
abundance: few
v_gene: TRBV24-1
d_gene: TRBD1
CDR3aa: CATSADRVDYNEQFF
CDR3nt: TGTGCCACCAGTGCGGACAGGGTGGACTACAATGAGCAGTTCTTC

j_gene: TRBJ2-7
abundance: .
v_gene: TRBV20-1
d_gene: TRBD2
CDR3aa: CSASPSGRDYNEQYF
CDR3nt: TGCAGTGCTAGCCCGAGCGGGAGGGACTACAATGAGCAGTACTTC

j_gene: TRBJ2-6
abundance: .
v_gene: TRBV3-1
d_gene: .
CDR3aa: CASSQERVTGANVLTF
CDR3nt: TGTGCCAGCAGCCAAGAACGGGTAACTGGGGCCAACGTCCTGACTTTC

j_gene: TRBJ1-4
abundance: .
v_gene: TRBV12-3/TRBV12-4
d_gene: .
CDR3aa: CASSLRVRVGEKLFF
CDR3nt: TGTGCCAGCAGTTTAAGGGTCAGGGTGGGCGAAAAACTGTTTTTT

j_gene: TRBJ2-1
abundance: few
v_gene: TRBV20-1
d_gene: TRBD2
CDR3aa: CSAYRLAGGYNEQFF
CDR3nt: TGCAGTGCATATAGACTAGCGGGGGGGTACAATGAGCAGTTCTTC

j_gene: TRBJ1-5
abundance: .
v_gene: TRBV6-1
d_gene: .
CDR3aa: CASRDGLQPQHF
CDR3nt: TGTGCCAGCAGGGATGGACTCCAGCCCCAGCATTTT

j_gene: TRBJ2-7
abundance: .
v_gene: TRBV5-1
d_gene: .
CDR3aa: CASSLRNQASEQYF
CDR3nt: TGCGCCAGCAGCTTGCGCAACCAAGCCAGCGAGCAGTACTTC

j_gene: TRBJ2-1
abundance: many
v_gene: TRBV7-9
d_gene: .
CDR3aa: CASSPDRIYNEQFF
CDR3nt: TGTGCCAGCAGCCCCGACAGAATCTACAATGAGCAGTTCTTC

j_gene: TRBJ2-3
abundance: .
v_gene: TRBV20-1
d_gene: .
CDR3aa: CSAKEGLGTDTQYF
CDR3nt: TGCAGTGCGAAAGAGGGGCTGGGCACAGATACGCAGTATTTT

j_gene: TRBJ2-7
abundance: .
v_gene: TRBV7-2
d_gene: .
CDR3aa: CASSLDGAGYEQYF
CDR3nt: TGTGCCAGCAGCTTAGACGGGGCAGGGTACGAGCAGTACTTC

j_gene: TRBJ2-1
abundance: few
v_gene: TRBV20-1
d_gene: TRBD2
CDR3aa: CSATGLAGINNEQFF
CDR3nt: TGCAGTGCAACCGGACTAGCGGGGATAAACAATGAGCAGTTCTTC

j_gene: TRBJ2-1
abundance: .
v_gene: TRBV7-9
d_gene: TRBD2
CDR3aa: CASSLTSGGRLNEQFF
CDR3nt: TGTGCCAGCAGCTTGACTAGCGGGGGTCGGTTGAATGAGCAGTTCTTC

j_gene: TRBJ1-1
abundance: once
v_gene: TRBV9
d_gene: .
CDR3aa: CASSPRTASAEAFF
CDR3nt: TGTGCCAGCAGCCCCCGGACAGCCTCGGCTGAAGCTTTCTTT

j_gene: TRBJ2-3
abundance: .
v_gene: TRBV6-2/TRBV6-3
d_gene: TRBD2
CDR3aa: CASSSSGGVLNTQYF
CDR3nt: TGTGCCAGCAGTTCTAGCGGTGGGGTCTTAAATACGCAGTATTTT

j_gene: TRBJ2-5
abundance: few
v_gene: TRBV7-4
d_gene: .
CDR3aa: CALRGRQETQYF
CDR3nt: TGTGCCCTAAGAGGCCGCCAAGAGACCCAGTACTTC

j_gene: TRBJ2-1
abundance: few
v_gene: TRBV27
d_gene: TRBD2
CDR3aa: CASSPTTGLGDNEQFF
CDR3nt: TGTGCCAGCAGTCCAACGACCGGACTAGGGGACAATGAGCAGTTCTTC

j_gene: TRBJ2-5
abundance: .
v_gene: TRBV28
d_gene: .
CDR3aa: CASSTPAKGEQYF
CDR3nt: TGTGCCAGCAGTACGCCAGCAAAGGGTGAGCAGTACTTC

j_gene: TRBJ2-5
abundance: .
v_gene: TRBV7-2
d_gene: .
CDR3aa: CASSLISRGETQYF
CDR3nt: TGTGCCAGCAGCTTAATTTCTAGGGGAGAGACCCAGTACTTC

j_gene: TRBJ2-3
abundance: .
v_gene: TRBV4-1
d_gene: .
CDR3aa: CASSQEGSPDTQYF
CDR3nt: TGCGCCAGCAGCCAAGAAGGCAGCCCAGATACGCAGTATTTT

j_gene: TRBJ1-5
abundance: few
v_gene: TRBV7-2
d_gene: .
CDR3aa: CASSLGGVGNQPQHF
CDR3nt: TGTGCCAGCAGCTTAGGGGGGGTTGGGAATCAGCCCCAGCATTTT

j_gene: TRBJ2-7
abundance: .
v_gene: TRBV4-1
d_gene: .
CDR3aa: CASSQDGGGVPTYEQYF
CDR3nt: TGCGCCAGCAGCCAAGATGGGGGGGGCGTCCCTACCTACGAGCAGTACTTC

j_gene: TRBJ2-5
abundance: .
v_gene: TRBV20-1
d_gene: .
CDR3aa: CSARVTQDRAETQYF
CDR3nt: TGCAGTGCTAGAGTCACTCAGGACAGAGCGGAGACCCAGTACTTC

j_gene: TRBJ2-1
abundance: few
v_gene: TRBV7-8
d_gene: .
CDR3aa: CASSLARREPYNEQFF
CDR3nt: TGTGCCAGCAGCTTAGCTCGTAGGGAACCCTACAATGAGCAGTTCTTC

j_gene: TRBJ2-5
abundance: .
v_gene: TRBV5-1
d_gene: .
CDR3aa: CASSLDGGFRETQYF
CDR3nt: TGCGCCAGCAGCTTGGACGGGGGCTTTAGGGAGACCCAGTACTTC

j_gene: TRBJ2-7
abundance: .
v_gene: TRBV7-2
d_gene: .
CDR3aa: CASSLSAGRQEQYF
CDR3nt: TGTGCCAGCAGCTTATCGGCAGGGCGTCAAGAGCAGTACTTC

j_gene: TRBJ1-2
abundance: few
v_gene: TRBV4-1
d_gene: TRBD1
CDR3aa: CASSQEQGAWYGYTF
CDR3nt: TGCGCCAGCAGCCAAGAGCAGGGGGCGTGGTATGGCTACACCTTC

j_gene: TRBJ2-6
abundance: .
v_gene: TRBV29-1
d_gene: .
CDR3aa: CSVRGGSGANVPTF
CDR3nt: TGCAGCGTGAGGGGAGGCTCTGGGGCCAACGTCCCGACTTTC